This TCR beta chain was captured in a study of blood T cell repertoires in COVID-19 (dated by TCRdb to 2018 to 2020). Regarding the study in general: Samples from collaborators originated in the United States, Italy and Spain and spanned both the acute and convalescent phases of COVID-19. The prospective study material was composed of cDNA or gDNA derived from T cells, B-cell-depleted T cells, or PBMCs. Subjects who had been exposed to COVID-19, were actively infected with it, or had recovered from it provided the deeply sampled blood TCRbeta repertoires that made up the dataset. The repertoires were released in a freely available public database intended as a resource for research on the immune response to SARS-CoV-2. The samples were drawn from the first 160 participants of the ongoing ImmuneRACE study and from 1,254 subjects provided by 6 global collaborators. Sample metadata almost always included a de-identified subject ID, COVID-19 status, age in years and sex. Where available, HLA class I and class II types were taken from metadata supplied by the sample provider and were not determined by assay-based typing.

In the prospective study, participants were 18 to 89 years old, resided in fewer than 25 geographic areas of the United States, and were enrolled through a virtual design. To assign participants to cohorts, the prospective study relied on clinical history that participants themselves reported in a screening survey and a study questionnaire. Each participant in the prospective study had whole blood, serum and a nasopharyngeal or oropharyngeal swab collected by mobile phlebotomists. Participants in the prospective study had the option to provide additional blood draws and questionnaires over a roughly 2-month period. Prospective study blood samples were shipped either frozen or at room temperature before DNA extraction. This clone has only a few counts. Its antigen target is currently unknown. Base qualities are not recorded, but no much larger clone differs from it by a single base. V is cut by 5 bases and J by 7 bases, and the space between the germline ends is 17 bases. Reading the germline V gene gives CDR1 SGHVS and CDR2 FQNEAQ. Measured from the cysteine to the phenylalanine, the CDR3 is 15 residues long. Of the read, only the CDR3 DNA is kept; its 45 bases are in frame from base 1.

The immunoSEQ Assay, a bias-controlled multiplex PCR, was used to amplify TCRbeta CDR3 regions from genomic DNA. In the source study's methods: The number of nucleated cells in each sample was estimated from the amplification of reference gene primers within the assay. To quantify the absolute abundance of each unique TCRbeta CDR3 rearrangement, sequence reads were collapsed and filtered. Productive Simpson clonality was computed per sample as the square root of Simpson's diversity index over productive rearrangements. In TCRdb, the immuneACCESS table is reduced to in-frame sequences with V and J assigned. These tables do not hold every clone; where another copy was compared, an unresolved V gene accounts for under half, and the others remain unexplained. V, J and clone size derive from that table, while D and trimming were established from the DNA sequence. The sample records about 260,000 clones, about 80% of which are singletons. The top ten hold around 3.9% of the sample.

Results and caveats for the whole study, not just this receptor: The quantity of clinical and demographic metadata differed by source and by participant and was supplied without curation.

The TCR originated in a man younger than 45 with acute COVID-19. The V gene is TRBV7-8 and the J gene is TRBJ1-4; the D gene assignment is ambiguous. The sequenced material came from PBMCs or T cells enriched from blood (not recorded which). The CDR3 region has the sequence CASSGRGRVGEKLFF. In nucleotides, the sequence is TGTGCCAGCAGCGGGAGAGGGAGGGTGGGTGAAAAACTGTTTTTT.